This T cell receptor (beta chain) was sequenced in a study of CD8+ T cells in alopecia areata. Looking at the study overall: Each of the treated patients was given oral tofacitinib, 5 to 10 mg twice daily, for moderate-to-severe alopecia areata.

Sequencing used cDNA as its template, made by extracting RNA and reverse transcribing it. The data were produced by immunoSEQ multiplex PCR, yet TCRdb's version contains in-frame clones alone and is incomplete. The sample holds roughly 170,000 clones, 59% seen once. In germline, CDR1 is SEHNR, CDR2 FQNEAQ (reference sequence). The CDR3 length is 15 residues. The ends lost 4 bases at V and 4 bases at J; junction bases unmatched: 7. This clone was counted only a few times. A FACSAria was used to sort CD4+ and CD8+ T cells. These cells came from PBMCs. Source: CD4+ T cells sorted from blood, taken at week 0. The receptor comes from a human donor with alopecia areata. The chain recombines TRBV7-9 with TRBJ2-3; 8 bases are a match to TRBD1. The CDR3 here is CASSSGQGLADTQYF. CDR3 DNA: TGTGCCAGCAGCTCAGGACAGGGTCTCGCAGATACGCAGTATTTT.